These 3 T cell receptor beta chains were all obtained from the same sample, sequenced in a study of T cells in women clearing cervical HPV infection. Some clones are missing from TCRdb's copy, which holds only in-frame ones; the method was immunoSEQ multiplex PCR. The table lists about 26,000 clones, with roughly 10% in the top ten. The sequenced material came from blood buffy coat. The receptors originated from a woman aged 18-70 years with a cervical HPV16 infection that either progressed to CIN3+ or cleared (not recorded which).

Points on this clone: The CDR3 is cut off 3 residues early in the read; its end comes from the germline J gene. The chain joins TRBV18 to TRBJ2-1; 8 bases align to TRBD2. This CDR3 region has 14 residues. CDR1 is KGHSH, CDR2 LQKENI, per germline. J was trimmed by 9 bases and V by 3 bases; bases with no gene match: 7. The CDR3 sequence is CASSPKLAAIEQFF. The sequenced CDR3 bases are TGTGCCAGCTCACCTAAACTAGCGGCCATTGAG.

About this clone itself: The read ends 3 residues early relative to the CDR3; the germline J gene fills the gap. The J gene is TRBJ1-2, the V gene TRBV18; TRBD1 aligns across 8 bases. Germline V gives CDR1 KGHSH, CDR2 LQKENI. The length of the CDR3 is 15 residues. CDR3 DNA, as far as it was read: TGTGCCAGCTCACCGACGACAGGGGCTTACAATGAC. This codes for CASSPTTGAYND. The entire CDR3 protein is CASSPTTGAYNDYTF.

In the case of this clone: One end of the junction is discordant with germline, which a read error may explain. The read terminates 3 residues ahead of where the CDR3 ends, so the germline J gene completes it. Distinct nucleotide sequences in the sample also encode this CDR3. The chain recombines TRBV19 with TRBJ1-1; D is possibly TRBD1 (5 bases). CDR1 LNHDA and CDR2 SQIVND come from the germline V gene (reference sequence). This CDR3 comprises 15 residues. The CDR3 loop is CASISNEGRNTEAFF. The CDR3 DNA, read in part, is TGTGCCAGTATAAGCAATGAGGGGAGGAACACCGAA.